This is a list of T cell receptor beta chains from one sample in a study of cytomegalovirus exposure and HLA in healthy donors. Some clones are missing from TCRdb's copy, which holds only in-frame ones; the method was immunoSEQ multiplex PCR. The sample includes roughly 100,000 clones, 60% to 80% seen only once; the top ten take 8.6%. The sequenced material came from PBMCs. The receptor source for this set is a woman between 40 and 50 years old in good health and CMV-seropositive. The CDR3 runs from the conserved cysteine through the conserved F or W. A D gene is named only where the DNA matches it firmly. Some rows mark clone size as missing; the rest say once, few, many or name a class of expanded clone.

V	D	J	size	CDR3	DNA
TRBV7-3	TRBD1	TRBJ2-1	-	CASSLQGAFGEQFF	TGTGCCAGCAGCTTACAGGGGGCTTTTGGTGAGCAGTTCTTC
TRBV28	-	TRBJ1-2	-	CASLTPGGGVGRGYTF	TGTGCCAGCCTAACACCCGGGGGAGGGGTCGGCCGGGGCTACACCTTC
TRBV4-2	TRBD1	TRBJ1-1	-	CASSPSGQGSTEAFF	TGTGCCAGCAGCCCATCAGGACAGGGGAGCACTGAAGCTTTCTTT
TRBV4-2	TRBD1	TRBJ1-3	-	CASSPYMGGQGSGNTIYF	TGTGCCAGCAGCCCCTATATGGGAGGACAGGGCTCTGGAAACACCATATATTTT
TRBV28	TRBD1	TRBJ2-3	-	CASSFNRGPDTQYF	TGTGCCAGCAGTTTCAACAGGGGTCCAGATACGCAGTATTTT
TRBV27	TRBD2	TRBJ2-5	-	CASRKIAGGDGETQYF	TGTGCCAGTCGCAAAATAGCGGGGGGAGATGGGGAGACCCAGTACTTC
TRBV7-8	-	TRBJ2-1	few	CASSTRGGSYNEQFF	TGTGCCAGCAGCACCAGGGGAGGGTCCTACAATGAGCAGTTCTTC
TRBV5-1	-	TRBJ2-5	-	CASSFPGEETQYF	TGCGCCAGCAGCTTCCCAGGGGAAGAGACCCAGTACTTC
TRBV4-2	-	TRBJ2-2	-	CASSQGPGQNTGELFF	TGTGCCAGCAGCCAAGGACCGGGACAGAACACCGGGGAGCTGTTTTTT
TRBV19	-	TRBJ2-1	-	CASTIGLKGNEQFF	TGTGCCAGTACCATCGGACTAAAAGGCAATGAGCAGTTCTTC
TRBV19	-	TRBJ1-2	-	CASNPLGGSGYGYTF	TGTGCCAGTAACCCTTTGGGGGGGTCAGGCTATGGCTACACCTTC
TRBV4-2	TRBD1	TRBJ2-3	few	CASSAKQGVDTQYF	TGTGCCAGCAGCGCGAAGCAGGGGGTAGATACGCAGTATTTT
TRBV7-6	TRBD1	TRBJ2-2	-	CASSLTAIRGRPGELFF	TGTGCCAGCAGCTTAACCGCGATTAGGGGGCGGCCCGGGGAGCTGTTTTTT
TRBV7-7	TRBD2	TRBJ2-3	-	CASSLGGRSTDTQYF	TGTGCCAGCAGCTTAGGCGGGAGGTCTACAGATACGCAGTATTTT
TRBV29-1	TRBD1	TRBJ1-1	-	CSVDRLGTGEAFF	TGCAGCGTTGATCGATTGGGGACAGGGGAAGCTTTCTTT
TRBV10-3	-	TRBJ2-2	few	CAISGAVTPTGELFF	TGTGCCATCAGTGGGGCTGTTACCCCCACCGGGGAGCTGTTTTTT
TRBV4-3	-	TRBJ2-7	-	CASSPGGNEQYF	TGCGCCAGCAGCCCGGGGGGCAACGAGCAGTACTTC
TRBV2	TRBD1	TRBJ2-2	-	CASRDRVNTGELFF	TGTGCCAGCAGGGACAGGGTGAACACCGGGGAGCTGTTTTTT
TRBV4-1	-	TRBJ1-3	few	CASSQGAAAGGSGNTIYF	TGCGCCAGCAGCCAAGGGGCAGCTGCGGGAGGGTCTGGAAACACCATATATTTT
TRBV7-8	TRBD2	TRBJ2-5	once	CASSRGRLAGETQYF	TGTGCCAGCAGCCGCGGGCGACTAGCAGGCGAGACCCAGTACTTC
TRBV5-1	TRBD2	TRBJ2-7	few	CASSLTSGGAFGIYEQYF	TGCGCCAGCAGCTTGACTAGCGGGGGGGCCTTCGGGATCTACGAGCAGTACTTC
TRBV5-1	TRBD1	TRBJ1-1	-	CASSPPTTGWTEAFF	TGCGCCAGCAGCCCCCCGACGACAGGGTGGACTGAAGCTTTCTTT
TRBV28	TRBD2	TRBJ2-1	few	CASSLSSGSWNEQFF	TGTGCCAGCAGTTTAAGTAGCGGGAGTTGGAATGAGCAGTTCTTC
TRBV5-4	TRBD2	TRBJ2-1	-	CASSSTGGGPYNEQFF	TGTGCCAGCAGCTCGACGGGCGGGGGGCCGTACAATGAGCAGTTCTTC
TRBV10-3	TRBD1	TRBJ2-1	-	CAISPRTGVYNEQFF	TGTGCCATCAGTCCCAGGACAGGGGTCTACAATGAGCAGTTCTTC